This entry is about one T cell receptor beta chain. The CDR3 is made up of 14 amino acids. V lost 5 bases to trimming and J lost 0 bases, with 8 bases between them. Germline CDR1 and CDR2: SGDLS and YYNGEE. This specimen belongs to a study of OX40 agonist ivuxolimab in advanced cancers. Study-level background: One patient with hepatocellular carcinoma and two with cutaneous melanoma, three in all, had partial responses.

Using immunoSEQ multiplex PCR, the repertoire was profiled, and TCRdb retains in-frame clones only, with some absent. The sample records 60,000 to 65,000 clones, around 80% being singletons. The rearrangement links TRBV9 to TRBJ2-2; the D is unclear. The clonotype comes from an adult with an advanced solid tumor such as melanoma, head and neck, liver or kidney cancer. The specimen comprised CD4+ or CD8+ T cells sorted from blood, sampled in a trial of the OX40 agonist ivuxolimab. This chain's CDR3 is CASSMDANTGELFF. Here the CDR3 DNA reads TGTGCCAGCAGTATGGACGCGAACACCGGGGAGCTGTTTTTT.